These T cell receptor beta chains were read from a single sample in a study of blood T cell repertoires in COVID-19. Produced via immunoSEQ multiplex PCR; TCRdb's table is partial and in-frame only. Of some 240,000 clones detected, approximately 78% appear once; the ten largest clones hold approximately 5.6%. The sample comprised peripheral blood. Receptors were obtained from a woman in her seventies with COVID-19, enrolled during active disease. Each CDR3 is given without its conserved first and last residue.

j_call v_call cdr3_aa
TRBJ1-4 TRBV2 ASSETGVGEKLF
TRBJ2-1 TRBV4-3 ASSQDGGGSYNEQF
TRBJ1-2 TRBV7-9 ASSLAREAGYT
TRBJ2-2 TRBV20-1 SASASGRSNTGELF
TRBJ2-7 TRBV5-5 ASKESSGVSYEQY
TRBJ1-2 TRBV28 ASSLGRACT
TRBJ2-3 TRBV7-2 ASSFGLAGSNTQY
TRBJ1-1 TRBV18 ASSGETSTEAF
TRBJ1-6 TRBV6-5 ASSREVDNSPLH
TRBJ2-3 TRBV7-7 ASSAQGHSTDTQY
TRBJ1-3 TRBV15 ATSRELEYTIY
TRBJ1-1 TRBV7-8 ASSAYRGTEAF
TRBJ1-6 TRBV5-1 ASSTTSGTPLH
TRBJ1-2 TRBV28 ASSSRTDGYT
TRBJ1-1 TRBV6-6 ASSWGSGMNTEAF
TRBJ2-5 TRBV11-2 ASSSDRGRETQY
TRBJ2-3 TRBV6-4 ASSVGTSEGTDTQY
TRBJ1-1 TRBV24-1 ATSRGGEAF